What follows are 12 T cell receptor beta chains derived from one specimen sequenced in a study of graft-versus-host responses after intestinal transplantation. Their recognized antigens are unknown. Repertoires were generated with immunoSEQ multiplex PCR, while TCRdb's copy carries only in-frame clones and drops some. Found here are 70,000 to 95,000 clones, about nine tenths of them singletons; the top ten hold around 0.11%. Source: unstimulated CD4+ T cells sorted from spleen or lymph node cells, taken before intestinal transplant. All receptors derive from a human donor who received an intestinal transplant.

The genes are TRBV7-9 and TRBJ2-5; 11 nucleotides line up with TRBD1. The CDR3 covers 16 residues. V lost 5 bases, J lost 3 bases, and 8 bases stayed unmatched. Germline loops: CDR1 SEHNR, CDR2 FQNEAQ (reference sequence). This chain's CDR3 is CASSRLPGQGEETQYF. DNA of the CDR3: TGTGCCAGCAGCCGACTCCCGGGACAGGGGGAAGAGACCCAGTACTTC.

J is TRBJ1-5 and V is TRBV5-6; 10 nucleotides line up with TRBD1. V dropped 4 bases and J dropped 6; count of bases not matched to a gene: 4. The CDR3 totals 14 residues. Germline-derived CDR1 and CDR2 are SGHDT and YYEEEE. The CDR3 loop is CASSRQGAGQPQHF. The CDR3 region has the DNA TGTGCCAGCAGCAGACAGGGGGCGGGTCAGCCCCAGCATTTT.

This chain joins TRBV5-4 and TRBJ1-2; 11 bases are a match to TRBD1. Germline V gene lookup returns CDR1 SGHNT and CDR2 YYREEE (reference sequence). V lost 0 bases to trimming and J lost 6 bases; unmatched junction nucleotides: 1. The CDR3 sequence is 14 residues long. The CDR3 coding sequence is TGTGCCAGCAGCTTGGGGGACAGGGGGGATGGCTACACCTTC. Residues: CASSLGDRGDGYTF. The full variable domain, completed using reference TRBV5-4 and TRBJ1-2, is ETGVTQSPTHLIKTRGQQVTLRCSSQSGHNTVSWYQQALGQGPQFIFQYYREEENGRGNFPPRFSGLQFPNYSSELNVNALELDDSALYLCASSLGDRGDGYTFGSGTRLTVV.

The chain recombines TRBV4-2 with TRBJ1-5; the D gene is possibly TRBD1 (5 bases). Germline V lookup: CDR1 LGHNA, CDR2 YNFKEQ. CDR3 length: 17 amino acids. Between the trimmed V and J ends, which lost 0 bases and 0 bases, there was a span of 12 bases. This chain's CDR3 is CASSQEPQGISNQPQHF. CDR3 bases: TGTGCCAGCAGCCAAGAACCCCAGGGCATTAGCAATCAGCCCCAGCATTTT.

This clone was recorded a few times. J is TRBJ1-1 and V is TRBV25-1; 10 bases are shared with TRBD1. Germline CDR1 is MGHDK and CDR2 is SYGVNS. Germline trimming cut 4 bases from V and 10 bases from J; bases unmatched to any gene: 6. The CDR3 covers 13 residues. In DNA form, the CDR3 reads TGTGCCAGCAGTGCGAACCGGGACAGGGGAGCTTTCTTT. It encodes CASSANRDRGAFF. The full variable domain, rest sourced from reference TRBV25-1 and TRBJ1-1, is EADIYQTPRYLVIGTGKKITLECSQTMGHDKMYWYQQDPGMELHLIHYSYGVNSTEKGDLSSESTVSRIRTEHFPLTLESARPSHTSQYLCASSANRDRGAFFGQGTRLTVV.

V is TRBV11-3 and J is TRBJ2-1; D gene ambiguous. V lost 6 bases, J lost 7 bases, and 10 bases lay in between. The length of the CDR3 is 12 residues. Looked up from germline, CDR1 is SGHNT and CDR2 is YENEEA. CDR3 nucleotide sequence: TGTGCCAGCAGTTTTAGATTAAATGAGCAGTTCTTC. This encodes CASSFRLNEQFF. The whole variable domain, remainder taken from reference TRBV11-3 and TRBJ2-1, is EAGVVQSPRYKIIEKKQPVAFWCNPISGHNTLYWYLQNLGQGPELLIRYENEEAVDDSQLPKDRFSAERLKGVDSTLKIQPAELGDSAVYLCASSFRLNEQFFGPGTRLTVL.

This chain joins TRBV7-2 and TRBJ1-5, with D possibly being TRBD1 (6 bases). The CDR3 runs to 16 residues. CDR1 is SGHTA and CDR2 is FQGNSA in the germline V gene. The V end was cut by 2 bases, the J end by 6 bases, with 17 bases between. The CDR3 here is CASSLHHWGQAQPQHF. The CDR3, as DNA: TGTGCCAGCAGCTTACATCATTGGGGGCAAGCTCAGCCCCAGCATTTT.

The chain carries TRBV4-2 and TRBJ2-1; D unclear. Trimming took 1 base from V and 0 from J, leaving 7 bases between them. Germline assignment: CDR1 LGHNA and CDR2 YNFKEQ. The CDR3 contains 15 residues. The CDR3 reads CASSQGDSSYNEQFF. DNA for the CDR3: TGTGCCAGCAGCCAAGGCGATAGCTCCTACAATGAGCAGTTCTTC.

To note about this clone: The junction departs from germline at one end; a sequencing error may be responsible. The chain employs TRBV7-9 and TRBJ2-7; tentative D call: TRBD1 (5 bases). The germline gives CDR1 SEHNR, CDR2 FQNEAQ (reference sequence). The CDR3 totals 15 residues. CDR3 loop: CASSGGHPNSYERYF. CDR3 sequence (DNA): TGTGCCAGCAGCGGCGGACATCCTAACTCCTACGAGCGGTACTTC.

V and J are TRBV19 and TRBJ1-1; 9 positions match TRBD1. With V trimmed by 4 bases and J by 4 bases, 7 bases remained unmatched. The CDR3 length is 15 residues. The germline V gene has CDR1 LNHDA and CDR2 SQIVND (reference sequence). In nucleotides, the CDR3 is TGTGCCAGTAGTAAGCCGGGACAGGGAAGCACTGAAGCTTTCTTT. Its translation: CASSKPGQGSTEAFF.

The CDR3 region is CASSYSTGRTNEKLFF. The CDR3 DNA sequence: TGTGCCAGCAGTTACTCGACAGGGAGAACTAATGAAAAACTGTTTTTT. This chain uses TRBV6-6 with TRBJ1-4; TRBD1 matches at 7 bases. In germline, CDR1 is MNHNY, CDR2 SVGAGI (reference sequence). V trimming: 0 bases; J trimming: 1 base; junction bases outside the gene matches: 2. The CDR3 is 16 residues long.

The gene calls are TRBV7-2 and TRBJ2-1, with D possibly matching TRBD1 (6 bases). This CDR3 has 12 amino acids. CDR1 is SGHTA, CDR2 FQGNSA, per germline. V was trimmed by 3 bases and J by 9 bases, leaving 9 bases between them. The CDR3 DNA is TGTGCCAGCAGCTTTGGGGGCGGTGAGCAGTTCTTC. This sequence encodes CASSFGGGEQFF.